The 11 T cell receptor beta chains reported below all come from one sample, sequenced in a study of PD-L1 blockade in urothelial cancer. The data were produced by immunoSEQ multiplex PCR, yet TCRdb's version contains in-frame clones alone and is incomplete. The table shows 35,000 to 40,000 clones, with around 88% occurring only once. Time point reported: peripheral blood 6 weeks after treatment start. The source was PBMCs, collected around atezolizumab (anti-PD-L1) treatment. Receptor source: a man in his sixties with urothelial cancer.

The V and J genes are TRBV4-2 and TRBJ1-2; possible D gene TRBD1, 6 bases. The CDR3 runs to 13 residues. The germline V and J ends were trimmed by 4 bases and 6 bases, with 12 bases remaining between them. Germline V gene lookup returns CDR1 LGHNA and CDR2 YNFKEQ. The CDR3 protein is CASSLQGAHGYTF. CDR3 bases: TGTGCCAGCAGCCTACAGGGCGCTCATGGCTACACCTTC.

The chain combines TRBV19 with TRBJ2-3, with a tentative D call TRBD2 (6 bases). The CDR3 is 16 amino acids. Germline CDR1 LNHDA, CDR2 SQIVND (reference sequence). V shed 3 bases and J shed 6 bases, with 19 bases lying between them. DNA for the CDR3: TGTGCCAGTAGTATCATGGGGAGGATCCCCCTGGATACGCAGTATTTT. It translates to CASSIMGRIPLDTQYF.

The chain carries TRBV11-3 and TRBJ2-7; TRBD2 matches at 9 bases. Per germline, CDR1 SGHNT and CDR2 YENEEA. V dropped 7 bases and J dropped 2; count of bases not matched to a gene: 15. This CDR3 spans 17 amino acids. CDR3 sequence (DNA): TGTGCCAGCACGCTTCGGGGCCCTAGCGGGGAGGCCTACGAGCAGTACTTC. Translation: CASTLRGPSGEAYEQYF.

The chain employs TRBV7-9 and TRBJ2-5, with 7 bases that match TRBD2. The CDR3 is 15 amino acids. CDR1 and CDR2 from the germline V gene are SEHNR and FQNEAQ (reference sequence). V lost 2 bases to trimming and J lost 6 bases; unmatched junction nucleotides: 9. DNA of the CDR3: TGTGCCAGCAGCTTACTAGCGGACGTTGTCAAGACCCAGTACTTC. Amino acids: CASSLLADVVKTQYF.

The J gene is TRBJ1-1, the V gene TRBV7-9, with 7 bases fitting TRBD1. J lost 1 base, V lost 11 bases, and 4 bases had no gene match. The germline CDR1 and CDR2 sequences are SEHNR and FQNEAQ (reference sequence). The CDR3 loop spans 12 amino acids. Here the CDR3 DNA reads TGTGCCGTTAGGACAGGGAACACTGAAGCTTTCTTT. Amino acid sequence: CAVRTGNTEAFF. The full variable domain, rest sourced from reference TRBV7-9 and TRBJ1-1, is DTGVSQNPRHKITKRGQNVTFRCDPISEHNRLYWYRQTLGQGPEFLTYFQNEAQLEKSRLLSDRFSAERPKGSFSTLEIQRTEQGDSAMYLCAVRTGNTEAFFGQGTRLTVV.

This clone was seen a single time. This sequence joins TRBV2 and TRBJ2-5; 7 positions match TRBD2. V shed 6 bases and J 5 bases; nucleotides not matched to a gene: 12. CDR1 and CDR2 from the germline V gene are SNHLY and FYNNEI. The CDR3 length is 15 residues. The CDR3 coding sequence is TGTGCCAGCAGCTCCCTGGGGGGGTTTAGGGAGACCCAGTACTTC. The encoded protein is CASSSLGGFRETQYF.

The gene calls are TRBV14 and TRBJ2-1; perhaps TRBD1 as D (6 bases). Germline CDR1 reads SGHDN; CDR2 reads FVKESK. The CDR3 covers 14 residues. The V end was cut by 4 bases, the J end by 0 bases, with 7 bases between. Here the CDR3 DNA reads TGTGCCAGCAGCCGAGGGGGCTCCTACAATGAGCAGTTCTTC. As protein: CASSRGGSYNEQFF.

The V call is TRBV30, the J call TRBJ2-2; D gene ambiguous. The CDR3 runs to 14 residues. Germline V gene lookup returns CDR1 GTSNPN and CDR2 SVGIG (reference sequence). V lost 4 bases and J 3 bases, leaving 12 bases between the germline ends. CDR3 DNA: TGTGCCTGGAACGGGTTCGGGTACACCGGGGAGCTGTTTTTT. It yields the protein CAWNGFGYTGELFF.

The chain is built from TRBV7-3 and TRBJ2-1, with 9 bases identical to TRBD2. Looked up from germline, CDR1 is SGHTA and CDR2 is FQGTGA. The CDR3 has 15 amino acids. Germline trimming cut 3 bases from V and 9 bases from J; bases unmatched to any gene: 9. CDR3 in amino acids: CASSFKAGGLGEQFF. The CDR3 DNA reads TGTGCCAGCAGCTTTAAGGCGGGGGGGCTTGGTGAGCAGTTCTTC.

The rearrangement uses TRBV11-3 and TRBJ1-1; D is possibly TRBD1 (5 bases). V was clipped by 1 base and J by 5 bases, with 8 bases between them. This CDR3 has 13 amino acids. CDR1 is SGHNT, CDR2 YENEEA, per germline. The CDR3 protein is CASSLGGQTEAFF. Here the CDR3 DNA reads TGTGCCAGCAGCTTAGGGGGCCAGACTGAAGCTTTCTTT.

The table lists this clone with a count of one. The rearrangement uses TRBV2 and TRBJ2-6, with D possibly TRBD1 on 6 matching bases. The CDR3 runs to 16 residues. Germline CDR1 is SNHLY and CDR2 is FYNNEI. Deletions cut 7 bases from V and 4 bases from J, with 17 bases between. CDR3 loop: CASNFQGGAGANVLTF. The CDR3 coding sequence is TGTGCCAGCAATTTCCAAGGGGGAGCCGGGGCCAACGTCCTGACTTTC. The whole variable domain, remainder taken from reference TRBV2 and TRBJ2-6, is EPEVTQTPSHQVTQMGQEVILRCVPISNHLYFYWYRQILGQKVEFLVSFYNNEISEKSEIFDDQFSVERPDGSNFTLKIRSTKLEDSAMYFCASNFQGGAGANVLTFGAGSRLTVL.